These T cell receptor beta chains were read from a single sample in a study of T-cell reconstitution after alpha-beta-depleted transplantation in children. Each CDR3 protein gets one entry after TCRdb re-called the PCR reads with MiXCR. Among about a million distinct CDR3 sequences listed, roughly 29% were seen once. The sequenced sample was PBMCs, mostly from graft donor cells, obtained 360 days after TCRalphabeta/CD19-depleted stem cell transplant. Source of these receptors: a boy in the first two years of life who had a stem cell transplant for SCID, so the T cells may come from the graft donor. The CDR3 runs from the conserved cysteine through the conserved F or W. The order of the fields is J gene, D gene, clone size, V gene, CDR3 protein, CDR3 DNA. The D gene is left open where the match is weak. Clone size is given for some rows only: seen once, a few or many times, or a class if the clone is expanded.

j_call: TRBJ2-3
d_call: TRBD2
clone_size: NA
v_call: TRBV3-1
cdr3_aa: CASSQETSGELTDTQYF
cdr3_nt: TGTGCCAGCAGCCAAGAGACTAGCGGGGAGCTGACAGATACGCAGTATTTT

j_call: TRBJ2-1
d_call: TRBD2
clone_size: once
v_call: TRBV5-1
cdr3_aa: CASSLRLAGYSSYNEQFF
cdr3_nt: TGCGCCAGCAGCTTGCGGCTAGCGGGGTATAGCTCCTACAATGAGCAGTTCTTC

j_call: TRBJ1-3
d_call: NA
clone_size: many
v_call: TRBV25-1
cdr3_aa: CASSEFSGNTIYF
cdr3_nt: TGTGCCAGCAGTGAGTTCTCTGGAAACACCATATATTTT

j_call: TRBJ2-2
d_call: TRBD1
clone_size: once
v_call: TRBV7-8
cdr3_aa: CASSLRAGQGFDTGELFF
cdr3_nt: TGTGCCAGCAGCTTAAGAGCGGGACAGGGGTTTGACACCGGGGAGCTGTTTTTT

j_call: TRBJ1-5
d_call: NA
clone_size: NA
v_call: TRBV23-1
cdr3_aa: CASRRTAHSNQPQHF
cdr3_nt: TGCGCCAGCAGGCGGACAGCTCATAGCAATCAGCCCCAGCATTTT

j_call: TRBJ2-5
d_call: TRBD1
clone_size: NA
v_call: TRBV6-5
cdr3_aa: CASRGQGGTQYF
cdr3_nt: TGTGCCAGCAGGGGACAGGGTGGGACCCAGTACTTC

j_call: TRBJ2-1
d_call: NA
clone_size: few
v_call: TRBV6-1
cdr3_aa: CASRVVKSEQFF
cdr3_nt: TGTGCCTCGCGGGTCGTAAAGTCTGAGCAGTTCTTC

j_call: TRBJ2-3
d_call: NA
clone_size: NA
v_call: TRBV6-5
cdr3_aa: CASSSSGGRGTDTQYF
cdr3_nt: NA

j_call: TRBJ1-5
d_call: NA
clone_size: NA
v_call: TRBV20-1
cdr3_aa: CSARDRGRGGQPQHF
cdr3_nt: TGCAGTGCTAGAGATCGTGGCAGGGGAGGCCAGCCCCAGCATTTT

j_call: TRBJ1-1
d_call: TRBD1
clone_size: few
v_call: TRBV12-3/TRBV12-4
cdr3_aa: CASSPGQVGGTEAFF
cdr3_nt: TGTGCCAGCAGTCCCGGACAGGTTGGGGGCACTGAAGCTTTCTTT

j_call: TRBJ2-3
d_call: NA
clone_size: few
v_call: TRBV29-1
cdr3_aa: CSVKEWVDTQYF
cdr3_nt: TGCAGCGTTAAAGAGTGGGTGGATACGCAGTATTTT

j_call: TRBJ2-2
d_call: NA
clone_size: few
v_call: TRBV9
cdr3_aa: CASTRAGTYTGELFF
cdr3_nt: TGTGCCAGCACCCGGGCAGGGACGTACACCGGGGAGCTGTTTTTT

j_call: TRBJ2-7
d_call: NA
clone_size: NA
v_call: TRBV20-1
cdr3_aa: CSARGPAPYGEQYF
cdr3_nt: TGCAGTGCTAGGGGCCCGGCCCCCTACGGCGAGCAGTACTTC

j_call: TRBJ2-3
d_call: TRBD2
clone_size: NA
v_call: TRBV14
cdr3_aa: CASSQDRKRGADTQYF
cdr3_nt: TGTGCCAGCAGCCAAGATAGGAAGCGGGGGGCAGATACGCAGTATTTT

j_call: TRBJ1-5
d_call: NA
clone_size: few
v_call: TRBV12-3/TRBV12-4
cdr3_aa: CASSMGQRNQPQHF
cdr3_nt: TGTGCCAGCAGCATGGGACAACGAAATCAGCCCCAGCATTTT

j_call: TRBJ2-5
d_call: TRBD1
clone_size: NA
v_call: TRBV6-5
cdr3_aa: CASSSDRLQETRYF
cdr3_nt: TGTGCCAGCAGTTCGGACAGGCTCCAAGAGACCCGGTACTTC

j_call: TRBJ2-7
d_call: TRBD1
clone_size: NA
v_call: TRBV12-3/TRBV12-4
cdr3_aa: CASSFTRGHEQYF
cdr3_nt: TGTGCCAGCAGTTTTACCAGGGGGCACGAGCAGTACTTC

j_call: TRBJ1-1
d_call: NA
clone_size: once
v_call: TRBV7-9
cdr3_aa: CASSFSAANTEAFF
cdr3_nt: TGTGCCAGCAGCTTTTCGGCCGCAAACACTGAAGCTTTCTTT

j_call: TRBJ1-3
d_call: NA
clone_size: few
v_call: TRBV3-1
cdr3_aa: CASSPNRLSSGNTIYF
cdr3_nt: TGTGCCAGCAGCCCAAACAGGCTGAGCTCTGGAAACACCATATATTTT

j_call: TRBJ2-1
d_call: TRBD2
clone_size: many
v_call: TRBV20-1
cdr3_aa: CSARKAGGPNEQFF
cdr3_nt: TGCAGTGCTAGGAAAGCGGGGGGGCCCAATGAGCAGTTCTTC

j_call: TRBJ2-7
d_call: TRBD1
clone_size: NA
v_call: TRBV30
cdr3_aa: CAWSPPVRTGTHEQYF
cdr3_nt: TGTGCCTGGAGTCCTCCGGTCAGGACAGGGACCCACGAGCAGTACTTC

j_call: TRBJ2-5
d_call: NA
clone_size: NA
v_call: TRBV6-1
cdr3_aa: CASSERPESLETQYF
cdr3_nt: TGTGCCAGCAGTGAGCGGCCGGAGTCACTGGAGACCCAGTACTTC

j_call: TRBJ2-3
d_call: TRBD1
clone_size: NA
v_call: TRBV9
cdr3_aa: CASSVEGTGSYTDTQYF
cdr3_nt: TGTGCCAGCAGCGTAGAAGGGACAGGGTCTTACACAGATACGCAGTATTTT

j_call: TRBJ2-2
d_call: NA
clone_size: many
v_call: TRBV5-1
cdr3_aa: CASIRGTLNTGELFF
cdr3_nt: TGCGCCAGCATACGGGGTACTTTGAACACCGGGGAGCTGTTTTTT

j_call: TRBJ2-2
d_call: NA
clone_size: NA
v_call: TRBV11-1
cdr3_aa: CASSLASAGELFF
cdr3_nt: TGTGCCAGCAGCTTAGCTTCGGCCGGGGAGCTGTTTTTT

j_call: TRBJ2-2
d_call: NA
clone_size: NA
v_call: TRBV7-6
cdr3_aa: CASSLLGETGELFF
cdr3_nt: TGTGCCAGCAGCTTACTGGGTGAAACCGGGGAGCTGTTTTTT

j_call: TRBJ1-1
d_call: NA
clone_size: NA
v_call: TRBV5-1
cdr3_aa: CASSLQDGRTEAFF
cdr3_nt: TGCGCCAGCAGCTTGCAGGACGGGAGGACTGAAGCTTTCTTT

j_call: TRBJ1-3
d_call: TRBD1
clone_size: NA
v_call: TRBV4-3
cdr3_aa: CASSQDLPPRTGRNTIYF
cdr3_nt: TGCGCCAGCAGCCAAGACCTCCCCCCGAGGACAGGGAGAAACACCATATATTTT

j_call: TRBJ2-2
d_call: NA
clone_size: many
v_call: TRBV7-3
cdr3_aa: CASSLNGQTPGELFF
cdr3_nt: TGTGCCAGCAGCTTAAATGGACAGACCCCCGGGGAGCTGTTTTTT

j_call: TRBJ2-7
d_call: NA
clone_size: many
v_call: TRBV9
cdr3_aa: CASRPTENRYEQYF
cdr3_nt: TGTGCCAGCAGACCGACAGAAAATCGGTACGAGCAGTACTTC

j_call: TRBJ2-1
d_call: NA
clone_size: NA
v_call: TRBV29-1
cdr3_aa: CSVAGLFSREQFF
cdr3_nt: TGCAGCGTTGCAGGCCTATTTTCCCGTGAGCAGTTCTTC

j_call: TRBJ2-3
d_call: NA
clone_size: NA
v_call: TRBV20-1
cdr3_aa: CSAIPTGTDTQYF
cdr3_nt: TGCAGTGCTATCCCGACTGGCACAGATACGCAGTATTTT

j_call: TRBJ2-1
d_call: NA
clone_size: NA
v_call: TRBV12-3/TRBV12-4
cdr3_aa: CASSLVPGYNEQFF
cdr3_nt: TGTGCCAGCAGTTTAGTCCCTGGATACAATGAGCAGTTCTTC

j_call: TRBJ2-1
d_call: TRBD2
clone_size: few
v_call: TRBV9
cdr3_aa: CASSVGGSYNEQFF
cdr3_nt: TGTGCCAGCAGCGTCGGGGGGAGCTACAATGAGCAGTTCTTC

j_call: TRBJ2-5
d_call: NA
clone_size: NA
v_call: TRBV28
cdr3_aa: CASSLGLNQETQYF
cdr3_nt: TGTGCCAGCAGTCTCGGACTGAACCAAGAGACCCAGTACTTC

j_call: TRBJ1-5
d_call: NA
clone_size: NA
v_call: TRBV20-1
cdr3_aa: CSVCGPVNQPQHF
cdr3_nt: TGCAGTGTTTGCGGCCCCGTCAATCAGCCCCAGCATTTT

j_call: TRBJ2-1
d_call: TRBD2
clone_size: NA
v_call: TRBV7-3
cdr3_aa: CASSLIPSGGQQFF
cdr3_nt: TGTGCCAGCAGCTTAATCCCTAGCGGGGGCCAGCAGTTCTTC

j_call: TRBJ2-2
d_call: TRBD2
clone_size: NA
v_call: TRBV19
cdr3_aa: CASSTVGWLAGGLDTGELFF
cdr3_nt: TGTGCCAGTAGTACCGTCGGGTGGCTAGCGGGGGGGCTCGACACCGGGGAGCTGTTTTTT

j_call: TRBJ1-2
d_call: NA
clone_size: NA
v_call: TRBV4-2
cdr3_aa: CASSQDPRARNYGYTF
cdr3_nt: TGTGCCAGCAGCCAAGATCCCAGAGCCAGAAACTATGGCTACACCTTC

j_call: TRBJ1-2
d_call: NA
clone_size: NA
v_call: TRBV5-1
cdr3_aa: CASSLETESYGYTF
cdr3_nt: TGCGCCAGCAGCTTGGAGACTGAGAGCTATGGCTACACCTTC

j_call: TRBJ2-7
d_call: NA
clone_size: few
v_call: TRBV5-1
cdr3_aa: CASSSTGRGRYYEQYF
cdr3_nt: TGCGCCAGCAGTTCTACGGGACGGGGACGTTACTACGAGCAGTACTTC

j_call: TRBJ2-7
d_call: NA
clone_size: few
v_call: TRBV4-1
cdr3_aa: CASSLPDRAYEQYF
cdr3_nt: TGCGCCAGCAGCCTACCTGACAGAGCCTACGAGCAGTACTTC

j_call: TRBJ2-3
d_call: TRBD1
clone_size: NA
v_call: TRBV20-1
cdr3_aa: CSAREGGQATDTQYF
cdr3_nt: TGCAGTGCTAGAGAGGGGGGACAGGCCACAGATACGCAGTATTTT

j_call: TRBJ2-6
d_call: TRBD1
clone_size: few
v_call: TRBV27
cdr3_aa: CASSWGRTGWPSGANVLTF
cdr3_nt: TGTGCCAGCAGTTGGGGCCGGACAGGGTGGCCTTCTGGGGCCAACGTCCTGACTTTC

j_call: TRBJ2-5
d_call: NA
clone_size: NA
v_call: TRBV20-1
cdr3_aa: CSARGLAVRFQFLTQYF
cdr3_nt: TGCAGTGCTAGAGGCCTCGCGGTTAGGTTTCAGTTTTTGACCCAGTACTTC

j_call: TRBJ2-1
d_call: NA
clone_size: few
v_call: TRBV6-5
cdr3_aa: CASSYLTPGKRYNEQFF
cdr3_nt: TGTGCCAGCAGTTACCTAACCCCAGGGAAGCGTTACAATGAGCAGTTCTTC

j_call: TRBJ1-5
d_call: NA
clone_size: once
v_call: TRBV28
cdr3_aa: CASSSRMSQPQHF
cdr3_nt: TGTGCCAGCAGTTCCCGTATGAGTCAGCCCCAGCATTTT

j_call: TRBJ2-3
d_call: TRBD2
clone_size: once
v_call: TRBV4-1
cdr3_aa: CASSHSALSGLAVRDTQYF
cdr3_nt: TGCGCCAGCAGCCACAGTGCCCTCTCCGGACTAGCGGTTCGGGATACGCAGTATTTT

j_call: TRBJ2-3
d_call: NA
clone_size: few
v_call: TRBV15
cdr3_aa: CATSRGEQSWTDTQYF
cdr3_nt: TGTGCCACCAGCAGAGGAGAACAGTCGTGGACAGATACGCAGTATTTT

j_call: TRBJ2-3
d_call: NA
clone_size: NA
v_call: TRBV6-5
cdr3_aa: CASSYSNPFFDTQYF
cdr3_nt: TGTGCCAGCAGTTACTCGAACCCGTTTTTCGATACGCAGTATTTT

j_call: TRBJ1-2
d_call: NA
clone_size: NA
v_call: TRBV5-5
cdr3_aa: CASSPSNYGYTF
cdr3_nt: TGTGCCAGCAGCCCTAGCAACTATGGCTACACCTTC

j_call: TRBJ2-1
d_call: NA
clone_size: NA
v_call: TRBV20-1
cdr3_aa: CSANSVFYNEQFF
cdr3_nt: TGCAGTGCTAATAGCGTATTTTACAATGAGCAGTTCTTC

j_call: TRBJ1-1
d_call: NA
clone_size: NA
v_call: TRBV18
cdr3_aa: CASSPLPPEAFF
cdr3_nt: TGTGCCAGCTCACCATTACCCCCTGAAGCTTTCTTT

j_call: TRBJ2-1
d_call: NA
clone_size: NA
v_call: TRBV11-2
cdr3_aa: CASTDRGSYNEQFF
cdr3_nt: TGTGCCAGCACCGATCGGGGCTCCTACAATGAGCAGTTCTTC

j_call: TRBJ2-5
d_call: NA
clone_size: many
v_call: TRBV25-1
cdr3_aa: CASSRGPLQETQYF
cdr3_nt: TGTGCCAGCAGTCGCGGACCGCTACAAGAGACCCAGTACTTC

j_call: TRBJ1-1
d_call: NA
clone_size: few
v_call: TRBV12-3/TRBV12-4
cdr3_aa: CASWILLNTEAFF
cdr3_nt: TGTGCCAGCTGGATATTGTTGAACACTGAAGCTTTCTTT

j_call: TRBJ2-4
d_call: TRBD1
clone_size: few
v_call: TRBV5-1
cdr3_aa: CASSFGTGIAKNIQYF
cdr3_nt: TGCGCCAGCAGCTTCGGGACAGGCATAGCCAAAAACATTCAGTACTTC

j_call: TRBJ1-4
d_call: TRBD1
clone_size: NA
v_call: TRBV12-3/TRBV12-4
cdr3_aa: CASSFGQGATNEKLFF
cdr3_nt: TGTGCCAGCAGTTTCGGGCAGGGGGCCACTAATGAAAAACTGTTTTTT

j_call: TRBJ1-5
d_call: NA
clone_size: NA
v_call: TRBV9
cdr3_aa: CATGASGQNSNQPQHF
cdr3_nt: TGTGCCACCGGCGCCTCCGGACAGAATAGCAATCAGCCCCAGCATTTT